These 10 T cell receptor beta chains originate from one sample sequenced in a study of cytotoxic CD8 clonotypes in ibrutinib-treated CLL. Using immunoSEQ multiplex PCR, the repertoire was profiled, and TCRdb retains in-frame clones only, with some absent. Of some 130,000 clones in the sample, 80% to 90% were seen once. Sequenced material: PBMCs, taken after 24 months of ibrutinib treatment. The receptors were sampled from a human donor with chronic lymphocytic leukemia.

The CDR3 DNA follows: TGTGCCAGCAGCGTACTGACAGGGGGTAGCACTGAAGCTTTCTTT. It translates to CASSVLTGGSTEAFF. The chain couples TRBV9 to TRBJ1-1; 9 nucleotides line up with TRBD1. This CDR3 spans 15 amino acids. Trimming at V came to 1 base and at J to 4 bases, leaving 5 bases not matched to a gene. The germline gives CDR1 SGDLS, CDR2 YYNGEE.

The CDR3 here is CASSLGLFGGFGPQPQHF. DNA of the CDR3: TGTGCCAGCAGCCTCGGATTATTCGGGGGCTTTGGCCCTCAGCCCCAGCATTTT. The chain uses TRBV5-5 and TRBJ1-5; a possible D gene is TRBD1 (6 bases). Germline lookup yields CDR1 SGHKS and CDR2 YYEKEE (reference sequence). The V end was cut by 4 bases, the J end by 6 bases, with 26 bases between. The CDR3 covers 18 residues.

This clone was observed a single time. This chain joins TRBV30 and TRBJ2-3, with TRBD2 matching over 12 bases. Germline V gene lookup returns CDR1 GTSNPN and CDR2 SVGIG (reference sequence). V lost 5 bases and J lost 5; bases outside the gene matches: 5. The CDR3 runs 14 residues. In DNA, the CDR3 is TGTGCCTGGGGACTAGCGGGGTCCGTAGATACGCAGTATTTT. Amino acids: CAWGLAGSVDTQYF.

The V call is TRBV28, the J call TRBJ1-5, with D unresolved. The CDR3 is 14 residues long. Germline CDR1 and CDR2: MDHEN and SYDVKM. The ends were cut back, 6 bases at V and 4 bases at J, with 13 bases in the middle. This chain's CDR3 is CASSRGLHNQPQHF. As DNA, the CDR3 is TGTGCCAGCAGCCGAGGACTGCATAATCAGCCCCAGCATTTT. The complete variable domain, with remaining parts taken from reference TRBV28 and TRBJ1-5, reads DVKVTQSSRYLVKRTGEKVFLECVQDMDHENMFWYRQDPGLGLRLIYFSYDVKMKEKGDIPEGYSVSREKKERFSLILESASTNQTSMYLCASSRGLHNQPQHFGDGTRLSIL.

The chain is built from TRBV4-1 and TRBJ2-5, with unresolved D. V was cut by 1 base and J by 5 bases, with 11 bases left in between. The V gene's germline CDR1 is MGHRA and CDR2 YSYEKL. The CDR3 length is 14 residues. CDR3 coding DNA: TGCGCCAGCAGCCAAGTAGCTATCGGGGAGACCCAGTACTTC. Translation gives CASSQVAIGETQYF.

A few counts support this clone. This chain connects TRBV7-9 to TRBJ2-1; D is unclear. The CDR3 has 15 amino acids. Germline V gives CDR1 SEHNR, CDR2 FQNEAQ (reference sequence). The V gene lost 4 bases and the J gene lost 6 bases, with 16 bases spanning the gap. The DNA for the CDR3 is TGTGCCAGCAGCTGGGATGGGGTCACACGCAATGAGCAGTTCTTC. Amino acid sequence: CASSWDGVTRNEQFF. Full variable domain (outside the CDR3, taken from reference TRBV7-9 and TRBJ2-1): DTGVSQNPRHKITKRGQNVTFRCDPISEHNRLYWYRQTLGQGPEFLTYFQNEAQLEKSRLLSDRFSAERPKGSFSTLEIQRTEQGDSAMYLCASSWDGVTRNEQFFGPGTRLTVL.

This clone was recorded only once. The chain couples TRBV6-5 to TRBJ2-3; tentatively, D is TRBD2 (5 bases). Germline CDR1 reads MNHEY; CDR2 reads SVGAGI. Between the trimmed V and J ends, which lost 3 bases and 3 bases, there was a span of 13 bases. CDR3 length: 15 residues. The CDR3 DNA is TGTGCCAGCAGTTATGATTCAAGGAGGACAGATACGCAGTATTTT. This encodes CASSYDSRRTDTQYF.

This clone has only one observation. The V gene is TRBV19, the J gene TRBJ1-5; a weak D match, TRBD1 (6 bases). Looked up from germline, CDR1 is LNHDA and CDR2 is SQIVND (reference sequence). The CDR3 is 15 residues long. The V end was cut by 4 bases, the J end by 3 bases, with 13 bases between. In DNA, the CDR3 is TGTGCCAGTAGTAATTGGACAGTCTTCAATCAGCCCCAGCATTTT. Translated: CASSNWTVFNQPQHF. Drawing the rest from reference TRBV19 and TRBJ1-5, the complete variable domain is DGGITQSPKYLFRKEGQNVTLSCEQNLNHDAMYWYRQDPGQGLRLIYYSQIVNDFQKGDIAEGYSVSREKKESFPLTVTSAQKNPTAFYLCASSNWTVFNQPQHFGDGTRLSIL.

The chain employs TRBV30 and TRBJ1-5; 12 bases agree with TRBD1. This CDR3 spans 16 amino acids. With V trimmed by 2 bases and J by 4 bases, 6 bases remained unmatched. Germline loops: CDR1 GTSNPN, CDR2 SVGIG (reference sequence). The CDR3 bases are TGTGCCTGGAGTAGGGGGACAGGGGGCTTGAATCAGCCCCAGCATTTT. This sequence encodes CAWSRGTGGLNQPQHF. The full variable domain, with the rest looked up from reference TRBV30 and TRBJ1-5, is SQTIHQWPATLVQPVGSPLSLECTVEGTSNPNLYWYRQAAGRGLQLLFYSVGIGQISSEVPQNLSASRPQDRQFILSSKKLLLSDSGFYLCAWSRGTGGLNQPQHFGDGTRLSIL.

This clone was detected once. This chain connects TRBV7-9 to TRBJ2-1; 7 bases match TRBD1. The CDR3 length is 14 residues. Germline V gene lookup returns CDR1 SEHNR and CDR2 FQNEAQ (reference sequence). The J segment lost 6 bases and the V segment lost 0 bases, leaving 2 bases of the junction unmatched. CDR3 nucleotides: TGTGCCAGCAGCTTAGCAAGACAGGGCAATGAGCAGTTCTTC. This sequence encodes CASSLARQGNEQFF.